The 30 T cell receptor beta chains below all came from one sample that was sequenced in a study of CD8 T cells in ankylosing spondylitis. MiXCR was run by TCRdb on the 5' RACE reads, yielding one entry per CDR3 protein. The top ten hold roughly a third of the sample, which has 270,000 or so distinct CDR3 sequences, about 18% seen once. The source material was blood, either unsorted or a sorted T cell fraction (not recorded which). These receptors were taken from a male donor with ankylosing spondylitis or in good health (not recorded which).

CDR3 sequence reads: CSVVGQRDEQYF. The CDR3 nucleotides are TGCAGCGTTGTGGGCCAAAGGGACGAGCAGTACTTC. V usage is TRBV29-1 and J usage is TRBJ2-7; D not resolved. Trimming stripped 4 bases from V and 5 bases from J, with 12 bases between. Germline V CDR1 and CDR2: SQVTM, ANQGSEA. The CDR3 is made up of 12 amino acids.

This clonotype was seen more than once but under ten times. The genes are TRBV20-1 and TRBJ2-7, with TRBD2 identical over 7 bases. CDR1 and CDR2 from the germline V gene are DFQATT and SNEGSKA (reference sequence). The CDR3 runs to 12 residues. The V gene end was trimmed by 6 bases and the J gene end by 3 bases; junction bases not matched to a gene: 5. CDR3 coding DNA: TGCAGTGCCCGGGACTACCTCTACGAGCAGTACTTC. Its protein product is CSARDYLYEQYF.

This chain uses TRBV12-3 or TRBV12-4 with TRBJ2-5; D may correspond to TRBD1 or TRBD2 (6 bases each). The length of the CDR3 is 16 residues. Trimming took off 7 bases at V and 5 bases at J, with 23 bases between the two ends. CDR3 protein: CASTLRGVSPGETQYF. CDR3 sequence (DNA): TGTGCCAGCACCCTGAGGGGGGTTTCCCCAGGCGAGACCCAGTACTTC.

The V and J genes are TRBV9 and TRBJ2-2; TRBD2 aligns across 7 bases. Trimming took 3 bases from V and 1 from J; bases not matched to a gene: 3. Germline V gives CDR1 SGDLS, CDR2 YYNGEE. The CDR3 is 15 amino acids. CDR3 region: CASSGSGVNTGELFF. CDR3 sequence (DNA): TGTGCCAGCAGCGGAAGCGGGGTGAACACCGGGGAGCTGTTTTTT.

The V and J genes are TRBV9 and TRBJ2-3, with unresolved D. The germline V gene encodes CDR1 SGDLS and CDR2 YYNGEE. The length of the CDR3 is 13 residues. With 0 bases removed from V and 0 bases from J, the gap between germline ends came to 2 bases. The CDR3 here is CASSVESTDTQYF. In DNA form, the CDR3 reads TGTGCCAGCAGCGTAGAGAGCACAGATACGCAGTATTTT.

This clonotype was counted between two and nine times. This chain joins TRBV12-3 or TRBV12-4 and TRBJ2-5, with D maybe TRBD2 (5 bases). The CDR3 consists of 14 residues. V was trimmed by 5 bases and J by 5 bases, leaving 15 bases between them. The CDR3: CASSPGWEPETQYF. The DNA for the CDR3 is TGTGCCAGCAGTCCCGGCTGGGAGCCGGAGACCCAGTACTTC.

This clonotype was counted between two and nine times. This chain links TRBV12-3 or TRBV12-4 with TRBJ2-5; the D is unclear. The CDR3 contains 12 residues. The V end was cut by 6 bases, the J end by 1 base, with 6 bases between. The CDR3 coding sequence is TGTGCCAGCAGGGACCTCCAAGAGACCCAGTACTTC. It encodes CASRDLQETQYF.

This chain connects TRBV5-6 to TRBJ2-1; no reliable D call. Trimming stripped 5 bases from V and 6 bases from J, with 24 bases between. CDR3 length: 17 residues. Germline V gene lookup returns CDR1 SGHDT and CDR2 YYEEEE. The CDR3 region has the DNA TGTGCCAGCAGTATCCGAGGCGGTTCGATACTGGGCAATGAGCAGTTCTTC. As protein: CASSIRGGSILGNEQFF.

The chain uses TRBV20-1 and TRBJ2-1; 13 bases match TRBD2. There are 16 residues in the CDR3. Germline lookup yields CDR1 DFQATT and CDR2 SNEGSKA (reference sequence). With 2 bases clipped from V and 4 bases from J, the junction kept 5 bases outside the gene matches. CDR3 nucleotides: TGCAGTGCTAGAATGGGACTAGCGGGAATTTACAATGAGCAGTTCTTC. Residues: CSARMGLAGIYNEQFF.

To note about this clonotype: The junction shows a germline mismatch at one end, possibly a read error. This chain joins TRBV19 and TRBJ1-2, with TRBD1 identical over 7 bases. The CDR3 totals 15 residues. Germline V CDR1 and CDR2: LNHDA, SQIVND (reference sequence). The CDR3 protein is CATTRGASSNHGYTF. Here the CDR3 DNA reads TGTGCCACAACCAGGGGGGCTTCTTCTAACCATGGCTACACCTTC.

This clonotype has more than one count but fewer than ten. The J gene is TRBJ1-2, the V gene TRBV12-3 or TRBV12-4, with 10 bases identical to TRBD1. The CDR3 has 15 amino acids. Trimming took 6 bases from V and 2 from J; bases not matched to a gene: 6. The CDR3 sequence is CASSYATGGNYGYTF. CDR3 DNA sequence: TGTGCCAGCAGCTACGCGACAGGGGGCAACTATGGCTACACCTTC.

The chain uses TRBV12-3 or TRBV12-4 and TRBJ2-1; 7 bases match TRBD2. V shed 2 bases, J shed 6 bases, and the junction held 10 bases outside the gene matches. This CDR3 contains 16 residues. The CDR3 bases are TGTGCCAGCAGTTTATGGGAGGGACCCGATCCCAATGAGCAGTTCTTC. Encoded protein: CASSLWEGPDPNEQFF.

Remarks on this clonotype: With a much larger clone just one base away, this may be a read error. V and J are TRBV4-3 and TRBJ2-3; the match to TRBD2 covers 8 bases. This CDR3 region has 13 residues. Germline V gene sequence: CDR1 LGHNA, CDR2 YSLEER. Trimming cost V 8 bases and J 8 bases; bases outside gene matches: 9. The CDR3 DNA is TGCGCCAGCGGGCGGGAGGCCGGAGGTACGCAGTATTTT. Its translation: CASGREAGGTQYF.

This clonotype was observed a handful of times. V and J are TRBV29-1 and TRBJ2-7; 7 nucleotides match TRBD1. V lost 4 bases to trimming and J lost 5 bases; unmatched junction nucleotides: 8. CDR1 is SQVTM and CDR2 is ANQGSEA in the germline V gene. The CDR3 contains 13 residues. As DNA, the CDR3 is TGCAGCGTTGTCTTCAGGGGGTTGAACGAGCAGTACTTC. Its translation: CSVVFRGLNEQYF.

This clonotype was observed at least ten times. This chain joins TRBV12-3 or TRBV12-4 and TRBJ2-1, with D hard to call. The CDR3 has 12 amino acids. Trimming stripped 6 bases from V and 9 bases from J, with 12 bases between. For the CDR3, the DNA is TGTGCCAGCAGCCCATCTCTAGTTGAGCAGTTCTTC. The encoded protein is CASSPSLVEQFF.

The DNA of the CDR3 is TGTGCCAGCAGTTTGATTGACTCCTACGAGCAGTACTTC. As protein: CASSLIDSYEQYF. The chain links TRBV27 to TRBJ2-7, with D unclear. In germline, CDR1 is MNHEY, CDR2 SMNVEV (reference sequence). V lost 3 bases to trimming and J lost 0 bases, with 6 bases between them. The CDR3 runs to 13 residues.

This clonotype was recorded many times. V is TRBV12-3 or TRBV12-4 and J is TRBJ2-1, with D tentatively TRBD1 (6 bases). Trimming cost V 7 bases and J 9 bases, with 16 bases left between them. This CDR3 is 13 amino acids long. CDR3 coding DNA: TGTGCCAGCACTTTTCAGGGGTACGGTGAGCAGTTCTTC. It yields the protein CASTFQGYGEQFF.

The rearrangement links TRBV20-1 to TRBJ2-7; 9 bases line up with TRBD1. Germline-derived CDR1 and CDR2 are DFQATT and SNEGSKA (reference sequence). After removal of 6 bases from V and 3 bases from J, the junction contained 6 bases not matched to a gene. The CDR3 has 13 amino acids. CDR3 in amino acids: CSATGGHFYEQYF. In DNA form, the CDR3 reads TGCAGTGCAACAGGGGGCCATTTCTACGAGCAGTACTTC.

This chain links TRBV6-5 with TRBJ2-3, with D possibly being TRBD1 (6 bases). The CDR3 totals 18 residues. The V end was cut by 2 bases, the J end by 2 bases, with 20 bases between. The V gene's germline CDR1 is MNHEY and CDR2 SVGAGI. For the CDR3, the DNA is TGTGCCAGCAGTTACGGGGTTTATGGGGGCTGGGACACAGATACGCAGTATTTT. This encodes CASSYGVYGGWDTDTQYF.

The chain links TRBV11-2 to TRBJ2-7, with 10 positions matching TRBD1. Germline CDR1 is SGHAT and CDR2 is FQNNGV. The J segment lost 5 bases and the V segment lost 0 bases, leaving 10 bases of the junction unmatched. The CDR3 is 17 residues long. The CDR3 is CASSLDKRQGASHEQYF. The CDR3 coding sequence is TGTGCCAGCAGCTTAGATAAGAGACAGGGGGCGTCTCACGAGCAGTACTTC.

This clonotype was observed many times. The chain couples TRBV4-3 to TRBJ2-2, with TRBD2 identical over 7 bases. Trimming at V came to 0 bases and at J to 4 bases, leaving 5 bases not matched to a gene. Germline CDR1 and CDR2: LGHNA and YSLEER. The CDR3 extends over 16 amino acids. For the CDR3, the DNA is TGCGCCAGCAGCCAAGATGCGGGAGCGGTCACCGGGGAGCTGTTTTTT. As protein: CASSQDAGAVTGELFF.

The rearrangement uses TRBV12-3 or TRBV12-4 and TRBJ2-7, with D possibly being TRBD1 or TRBD2 (5 bases each). V lost 5 bases and J 3 bases, leaving 14 bases between the germline ends. The CDR3 contains 14 residues. CDR3 in amino acids: CASSIGAIIYEQYF. In nucleotides, the CDR3 is TGTGCCAGCAGTATCGGGGCCATCATCTACGAGCAGTACTTC.

V and J are TRBV27 and TRBJ2-7; TRBD1 might be the D (5 bases). V dropped 5 bases and J dropped 4 bases, with 15 bases sitting between them. CDR3 length equals 14 residues. Germline V gene data show CDR1 as MNHEY and CDR2 as SMNVEV (reference sequence). This CDR3 is CASSLSLTGYEQYF. The CDR3 DNA reads TGTGCCAGCAGTCTTAGCCTTACAGGATACGAGCAGTACTTC.

The V gene is TRBV6-1, the J gene TRBJ1-2; 11 nucleotides match TRBD1. Germline CDR1 MNHNS, CDR2 SASEGT. Trimming took 6 bases from V and 5 from J; bases not matched to a gene: 11. This CDR3 has 16 residues. CDR3 amino acids: CASSQSRTGGAYGYTF. The CDR3 nucleotides are TGTGCCAGCAGCCAAAGTCGGACAGGGGGCGCTTATGGCTACACCTTC.

In its sample, this clonotype was seen a few times. V usage is TRBV5-6 and J usage is TRBJ2-7, with 9 bases aligning to TRBD1. V dropped 3 bases and J dropped 0; count of bases not matched to a gene: 4. The germline V gene has CDR1 SGHDT and CDR2 YYEEEE. The CDR3 totals 15 residues. The CDR3 reads CASSSETGGSYEQYF. CDR3 DNA: TGTGCCAGCAGCTCCGAGACAGGGGGCTCCTACGAGCAGTACTTC.

This clonotype appeared many times. The chain recombines TRBV5-1 with TRBJ2-7; maybe TRBD2 (6 bases). Between the trimmed V and J ends, which lost 3 bases and 4 bases, there was a span of 14 bases. The CDR3 has 14 amino acids. Germline assignment: CDR1 SGHRS and CDR2 YFSETQ. For the CDR3, the DNA is TGCGCCAGCAGCTCACCGGGACTTTCTTACGAGCAGTACTTC. This encodes CASSSPGLSYEQYF.

This chain joins TRBV11-1 and TRBJ2-3, with 11 bases fitting TRBD2. This CDR3 has 18 amino acids. Trimming at V came to 3 bases and at J to 3 bases, leaving 11 bases not matched to a gene. In germline, CDR1 is SGHAT, CDR2 FQDESV (reference sequence). DNA of the CDR3: TGTGCCAGCAGCTTGGGGCTAGCGGGAGGCCCTCCGACAGATACGCAGTATTTT. Its translation: CASSLGLAGGPPTDTQYF.

The table lists this clonotype with a count of one. The rearrangement links TRBV11-2 to TRBJ2-1, with 12 positions matching TRBD1. The CDR3 is made up of 15 amino acids. Germline V gene data show CDR1 as SGHAT and CDR2 as FQNNGV. Trimming removed 7 bases from V and 7 bases from J; junction bases left unmatched: 8. The CDR3, as DNA: TGTGCCAGCACCAGACCGGGACAGGGGGCGAATGAGCAGTTCTTC. Translating gives CASTRPGQGANEQFF. Together with reference TRBV11-2 and TRBJ2-1, the CDR3 gives the full variable domain: EAGVAQSPRYKIIEKRQSVAFWCNPISGHATLYWYQQILGQGPKLLIQFQNNGVVDDSQLPKDRFSAERLKGVDSTLKIQPAKLEDSAVYLCASTRPGQGANEQFFGPGTRLTVL.

This clonotype appeared once. V usage is TRBV5-1 and J usage is TRBJ2-7; TRBD1 might be the D (7 bases). Per the germline V gene, CDR1 is SGHRS and CDR2 is YFSETQ. This CDR3 has 15 residues. Trimming removed 6 bases from V and 2 bases from J, with 18 bases in between. In DNA, the CDR3 is TGCGCCAGCACCCCAGCAGGGGGGTTGACCTACGAGCAGTACTTC. The encoded protein is CASTPAGGLTYEQYF. The variable domain in full, completed from reference TRBV5-1 and TRBJ2-7, reads KAGVTQTPRYLIKTRGQQVTLSCSPISGHRSVSWYQQTPGQGLQFLFEYFSETQRNKGNFPGRFSGRQFSNSRSEMNVSTLELGDSALYLCASTPAGGLTYEQYFGPGTRLTVT.

This clonotype was detected ten times or more. V usage is TRBV20-1 and J usage is TRBJ2-3; the match to TRBD2 covers 7 bases. The CDR3 contains 16 residues. V gave up 0 bases and J gave up 2 bases; unmatched junction bases: 8. Germline V CDR1 and CDR2: DFQATT, SNEGSKA (reference sequence). DNA for the CDR3: TGCAGTGCTAGAGATCCGGGCCTAGCGGCCACAGATACGCAGTATTTT. Its translation: CSARDPGLAATDTQYF.